Described below is a single T cell receptor beta chain sequence and its context. This sample stems from a study of blood T cells in healthy people across ages. It was with a sample-barcoded 5' primer and a J-beta primer mix that a second PCR of roughly 6 to 12 cycles was run. Each cDNA molecule, via a template-switch adaptor with 12 random nucleotides, was tagged. Sequencing yielded, for each sample, at least 3 million paired-end reads carrying CDR3. TCRdb called the 5' RACE reads again in MiXCR, with one record for every CDR3 protein. The sample lists about 1.4 million distinct CDR3 sequences; around 59% were seen once. The clonotype was recovered from a man aged 18 to 30 in good health. Material: blood.

CDR3: CAWNSGTGIYGYTF. The CDR3 region has the DNA TGTGCCTGGAATTCCGGGACAGGGATCTATGGCTACACCTTC. This rearrangement joins TRBV30 to TRBJ1-2, with 9 bases matching TRBD1. The germline gives CDR1 GTSNPN, CDR2 SVGIG (reference sequence). The junction had 7 bases not matched to a gene; V was cut back by 4 bases and J by 4 bases. This CDR3 is 14 amino acids long.